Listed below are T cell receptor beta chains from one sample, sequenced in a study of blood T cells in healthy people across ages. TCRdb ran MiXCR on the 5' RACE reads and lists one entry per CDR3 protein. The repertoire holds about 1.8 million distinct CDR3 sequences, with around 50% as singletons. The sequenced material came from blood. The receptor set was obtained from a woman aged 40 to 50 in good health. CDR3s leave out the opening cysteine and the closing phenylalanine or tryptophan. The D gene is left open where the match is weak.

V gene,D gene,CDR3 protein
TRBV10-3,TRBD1,AIITRTGSGAKNIQY
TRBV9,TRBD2,ASSVGLADTQY
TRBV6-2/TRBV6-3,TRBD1,ASSSDRGPGNQPQH
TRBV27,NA,ASSTSVSYEQY
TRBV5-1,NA,ASSLDGPRTDTQY
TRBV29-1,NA,SVGVENTEAF
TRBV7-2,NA,ASSLAQDYGYT
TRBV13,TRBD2,ASSLELAGVNEQY
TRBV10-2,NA,ASSASCEQY
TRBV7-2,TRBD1,ASSARQGNTEAF
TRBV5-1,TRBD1,ASSIGTGEETQY
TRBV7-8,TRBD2,ASSNLGGGPNEQY
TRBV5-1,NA,ASSLAGSGEGDTQY
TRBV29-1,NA,SVGVRQGMGTEAF
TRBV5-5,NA,ASSRQAKVAGELF
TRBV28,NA,ATDRTARETQY
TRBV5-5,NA,ASSLSTLSGANVLT
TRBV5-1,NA,ASSLGEGHATDTQY
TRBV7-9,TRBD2,ASSWSGGPSYERY
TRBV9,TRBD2,ASTDTSGGDTQY
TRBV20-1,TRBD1,SARSTGGGYT
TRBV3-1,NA,ASSLITGSVRSTNEKLF
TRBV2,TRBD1,ASSELRGPQETQY
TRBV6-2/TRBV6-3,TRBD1,ASSRSTGGVIEQY
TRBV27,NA,ASGLRAGRNEKLF
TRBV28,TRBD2,ASSSSGGRKDTQY
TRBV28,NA,ASSLGVVAGAPYEQY
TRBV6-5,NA,ASFPSDEDKNIQY
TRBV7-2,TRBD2,ASSYLAGGLFEQF
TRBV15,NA,ATSRDKWDDYT
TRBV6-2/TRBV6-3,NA,ASSYSSLADTQY
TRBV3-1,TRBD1,ASSLVQGTVQETQY
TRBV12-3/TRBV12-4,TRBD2,ASRPSGGVYEQY
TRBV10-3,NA,AISEGPRTPNYNEQF
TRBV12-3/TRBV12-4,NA,ASKIVGSAEQY
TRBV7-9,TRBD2,ASSLLGLAHNEQY
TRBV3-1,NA,ASSHNRDQY
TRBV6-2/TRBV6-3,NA,ASSYSKVRQYSNQPQH
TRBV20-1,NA,SASHAVEVNQPQH
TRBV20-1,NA,SARGGADLYSNQPQH
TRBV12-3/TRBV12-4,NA,ASSFSSQGAEQY